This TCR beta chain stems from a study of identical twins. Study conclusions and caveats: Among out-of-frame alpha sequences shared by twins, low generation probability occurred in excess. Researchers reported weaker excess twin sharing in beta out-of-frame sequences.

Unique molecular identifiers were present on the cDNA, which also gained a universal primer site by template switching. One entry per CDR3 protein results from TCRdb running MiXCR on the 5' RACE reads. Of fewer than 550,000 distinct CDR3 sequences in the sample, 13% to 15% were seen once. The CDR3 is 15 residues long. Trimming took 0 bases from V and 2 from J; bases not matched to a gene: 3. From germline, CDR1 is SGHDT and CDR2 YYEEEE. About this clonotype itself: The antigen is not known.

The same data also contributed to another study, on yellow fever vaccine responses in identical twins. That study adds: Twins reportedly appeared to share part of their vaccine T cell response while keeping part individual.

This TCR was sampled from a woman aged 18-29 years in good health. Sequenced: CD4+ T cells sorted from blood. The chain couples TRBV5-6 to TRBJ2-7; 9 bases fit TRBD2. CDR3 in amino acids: CASSLAIAGAYEQYF. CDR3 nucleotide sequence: TGTGCCAGCAGCTTGGCTATAGCGGGGGCCTACGAGCAGTACTTC.